The T cell receptor (beta chain) under discussion was sequenced for a study of somatic mutations in cytotoxic T cells in rheumatoid arthritis. On the study more broadly: Flow sorting at nearly 100% purity was applied to some V beta antibody-stained T-cell populations, which included V beta1+ cells sequenced for TCRB.

About this clone: Its antigen remains unknown.

Clones were sequenced by immunoSEQ multiplex PCR, and TCRdb holds only the in-frame ones, with some missing. The table includes under 20,000 clones, 65% to 85% detected once. Trimming took 1 base from V and 0 from J, leaving 10 bases between them. The CDR3 loop spans 15 amino acids. Germline V CDR1 and CDR2: MNHNS, SASEGT. Findings and caveats of the study: Age-dependent increases in CD8+ clonality occurred in rheumatoid arthritis patients but not in healthy controls. Patients with a largest CD8+ clone exceeding 20% of CD8+ cells numbered about an eighth of the roughly 65.

The chain carries TRBV6-1 and TRBJ2-7; D is uncertain. Sequencing was carried out using CD8+ T cells sorted from blood. This TCR was sampled from an adult with rheumatoid arthritis. In DNA, the CDR3 is TGTGCCAGCAGTGAAGAAGCCCTCCCCTCCTACGAGCAGTACTTC. Translated, it gives CASSEEALPSYEQYF.